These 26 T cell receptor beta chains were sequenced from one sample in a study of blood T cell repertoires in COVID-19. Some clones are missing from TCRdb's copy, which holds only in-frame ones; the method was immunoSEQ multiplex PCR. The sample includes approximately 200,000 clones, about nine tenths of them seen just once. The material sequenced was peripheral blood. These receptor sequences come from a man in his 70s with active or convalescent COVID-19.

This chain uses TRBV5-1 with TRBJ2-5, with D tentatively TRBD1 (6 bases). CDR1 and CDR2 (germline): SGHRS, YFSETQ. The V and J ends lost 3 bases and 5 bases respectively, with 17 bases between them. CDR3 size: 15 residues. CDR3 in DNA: TGCGCCAGCAGCTGGGGCAGGGGCGAAGATGAGACCCAGTACTTC. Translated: CASSWGRGEDETQYF.

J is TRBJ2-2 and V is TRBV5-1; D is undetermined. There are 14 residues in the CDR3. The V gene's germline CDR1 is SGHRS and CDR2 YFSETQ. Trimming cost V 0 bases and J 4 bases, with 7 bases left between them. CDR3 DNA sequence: TGCGCCAGCAGCTTGGTTAGTACCACCGGGGAGCTGTTTTTT. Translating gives CASSLVSTTGELFF.

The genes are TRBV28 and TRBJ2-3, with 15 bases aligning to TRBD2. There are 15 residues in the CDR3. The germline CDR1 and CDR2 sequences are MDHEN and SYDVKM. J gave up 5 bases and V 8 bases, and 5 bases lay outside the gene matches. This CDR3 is CASSPGLAGGDTQYF. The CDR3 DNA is TGTGCCAGCTCCCCGGGACTAGCGGGAGGAGATACGCAGTATTTT.

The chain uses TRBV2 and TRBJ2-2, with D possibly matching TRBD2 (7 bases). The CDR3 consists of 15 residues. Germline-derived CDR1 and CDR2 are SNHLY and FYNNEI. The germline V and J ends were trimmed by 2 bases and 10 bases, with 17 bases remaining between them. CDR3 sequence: CASSESWGGPAELFF. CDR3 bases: TGTGCCAGCAGTGAAAGTTGGGGGGGCCCGGCGGAGCTGTTTTTT.

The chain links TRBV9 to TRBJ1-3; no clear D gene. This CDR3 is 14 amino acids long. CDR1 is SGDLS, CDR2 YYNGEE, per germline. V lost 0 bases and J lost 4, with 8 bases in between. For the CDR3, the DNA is TGTGCCAGCAGCGTAGGAGGCCAGGGAAACACCATATATTTT. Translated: CASSVGGQGNTIYF.

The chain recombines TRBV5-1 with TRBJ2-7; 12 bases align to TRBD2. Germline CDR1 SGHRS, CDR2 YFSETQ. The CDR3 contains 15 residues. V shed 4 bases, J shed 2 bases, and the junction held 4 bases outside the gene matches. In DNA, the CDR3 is TGCGCCAGCAGCATACTAGCGGGAGGTCCCTACGAGCAGTACTTC. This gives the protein CASSILAGGPYEQYF.

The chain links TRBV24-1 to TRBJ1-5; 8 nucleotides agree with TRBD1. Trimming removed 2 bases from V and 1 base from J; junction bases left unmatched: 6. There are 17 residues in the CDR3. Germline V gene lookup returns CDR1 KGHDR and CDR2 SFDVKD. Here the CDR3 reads CATSDSGTGGSNQPQHF. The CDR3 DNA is TGTGCCACCAGTGATTCCGGGACAGGAGGAAGCAATCAGCCCCAGCATTTT.

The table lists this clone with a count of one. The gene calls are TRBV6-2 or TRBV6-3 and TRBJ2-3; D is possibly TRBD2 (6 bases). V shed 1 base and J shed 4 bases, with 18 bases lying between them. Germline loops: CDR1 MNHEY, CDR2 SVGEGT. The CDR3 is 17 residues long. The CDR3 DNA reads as TGTGCCAGCAGTTACTTCGAGTACGGGAGTTCGGCAGATACGCAGTATTTT. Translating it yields CASSYFEYGSSADTQYF.

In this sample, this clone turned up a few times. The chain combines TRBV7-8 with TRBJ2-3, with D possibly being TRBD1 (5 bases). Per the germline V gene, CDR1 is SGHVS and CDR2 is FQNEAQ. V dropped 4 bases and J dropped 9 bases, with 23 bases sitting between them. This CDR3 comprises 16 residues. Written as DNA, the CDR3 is TGTGCCAGCAGCTCACGACCAGGGCTTTTTCCTGACACGCAGTATTTT. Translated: CASSSRPGLFPDTQYF.

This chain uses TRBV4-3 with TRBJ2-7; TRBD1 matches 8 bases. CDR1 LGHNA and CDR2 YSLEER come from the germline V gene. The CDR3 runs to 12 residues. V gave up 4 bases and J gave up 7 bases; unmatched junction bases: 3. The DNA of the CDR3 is TGCGCCAGCAGCCGGACAGGGAGGGAGCAGTACTTC. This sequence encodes CASSRTGREQYF.

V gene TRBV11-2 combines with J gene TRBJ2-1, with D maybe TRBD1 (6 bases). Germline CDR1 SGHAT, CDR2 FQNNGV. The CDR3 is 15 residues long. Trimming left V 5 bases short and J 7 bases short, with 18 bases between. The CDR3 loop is CASSTTLQGLNEQFF. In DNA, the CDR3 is TGTGCCAGCAGCACAACTTTACAGGGTTTGAATGAGCAGTTCTTC.

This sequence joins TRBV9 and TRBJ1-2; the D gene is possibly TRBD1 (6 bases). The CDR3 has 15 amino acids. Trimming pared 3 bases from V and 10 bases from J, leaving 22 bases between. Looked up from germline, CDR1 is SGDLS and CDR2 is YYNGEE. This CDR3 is CASSGTVSSLNYYTF. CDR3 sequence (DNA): TGTGCCAGCAGCGGGACAGTCTCGTCGCTTAATTACTACACCTTC. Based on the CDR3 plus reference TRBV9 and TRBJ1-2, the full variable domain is DSGVTQTPKHLITATGQRVTLRCSPRSGDLSVYWYQQSLDQGLQFLIQYYNGEERAKGNILERFSAQQFPDLHSELNLSSLELGDSALYFCASSGTVSSLNYYTFGSGTRLTVV.

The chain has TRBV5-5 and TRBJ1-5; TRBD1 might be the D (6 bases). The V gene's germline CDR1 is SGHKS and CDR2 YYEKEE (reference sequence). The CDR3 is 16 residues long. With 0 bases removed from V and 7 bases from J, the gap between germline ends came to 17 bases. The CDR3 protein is CASSLVGTSLGQPQHF. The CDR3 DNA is TGTGCCAGCAGCTTGGTGGGGACATCCTTGGGGCAGCCCCAGCATTTT.

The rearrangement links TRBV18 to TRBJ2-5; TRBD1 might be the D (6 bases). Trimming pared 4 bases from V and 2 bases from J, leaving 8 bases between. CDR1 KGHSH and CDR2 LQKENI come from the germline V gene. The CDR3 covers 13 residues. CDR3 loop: CASSQQGQETQYF. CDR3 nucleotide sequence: TGTGCCAGCTCACAACAGGGACAAGAGACCCAGTACTTC.

This CDR3 is CASSLLGQGNSPLHF. The CDR3 coding sequence is TGTGCCAGCAGCTTATTGGGCCAGGGAAATTCACCCCTCCACTTT. V gene TRBV7-9 combines with J gene TRBJ1-6, with a weak D call TRBD1 (5 bases). The V end was cut by 2 bases, the J end by 7 bases, with 12 bases between. The CDR3 loop spans 15 amino acids. Germline values: CDR1 SEHNR, CDR2 FQNEAQ (reference sequence).

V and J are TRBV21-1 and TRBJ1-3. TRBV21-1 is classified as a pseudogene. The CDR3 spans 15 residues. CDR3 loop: CASSYRGRCGNTIYF. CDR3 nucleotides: TGTGCCAGCAGCTATCGGGGAAGGTGCGGAAACACCATATATTTT.

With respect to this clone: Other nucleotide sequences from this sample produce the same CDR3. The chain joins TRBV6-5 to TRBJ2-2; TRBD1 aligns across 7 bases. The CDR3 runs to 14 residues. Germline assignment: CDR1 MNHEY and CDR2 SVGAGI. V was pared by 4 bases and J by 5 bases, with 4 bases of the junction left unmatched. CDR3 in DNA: TGTGCCAGCAGTTGGGGACAGACGACCGGGGAGCTGTTTTTT. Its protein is CASSWGQTTGELFF.

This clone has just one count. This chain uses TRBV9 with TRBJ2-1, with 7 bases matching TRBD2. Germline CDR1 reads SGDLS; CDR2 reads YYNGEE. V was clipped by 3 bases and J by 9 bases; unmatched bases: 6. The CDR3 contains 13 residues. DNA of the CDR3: TGTGCCAGCAGCGCCGGACTAGGAGCTGAGCAGTTCTTC. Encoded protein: CASSAGLGAEQFF.

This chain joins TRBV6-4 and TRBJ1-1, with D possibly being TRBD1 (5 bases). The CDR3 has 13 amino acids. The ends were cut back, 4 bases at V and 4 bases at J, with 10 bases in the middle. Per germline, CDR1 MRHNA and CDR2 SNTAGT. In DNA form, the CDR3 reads TGTGCCAGCAGTGCAGGGTTCGGCACTGAAGCTTTCTTT. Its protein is CASSAGFGTEAFF.

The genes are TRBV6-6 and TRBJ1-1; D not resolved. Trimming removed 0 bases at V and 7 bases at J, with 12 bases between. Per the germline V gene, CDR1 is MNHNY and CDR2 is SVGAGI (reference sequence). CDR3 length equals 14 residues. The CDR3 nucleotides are TGTGCCAGCAGTTACTCGAACAGTGGCAATGAAGCTTTCTTT. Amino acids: CASSYSNSGNEAFF.

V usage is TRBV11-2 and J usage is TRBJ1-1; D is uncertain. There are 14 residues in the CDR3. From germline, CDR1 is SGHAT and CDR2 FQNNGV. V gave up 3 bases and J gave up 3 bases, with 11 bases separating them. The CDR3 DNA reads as TGTGCCAGCAGCTTTCAAACGCGTGACACTGAAGCTTTCTTT. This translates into CASSFQTRDTEAFF.

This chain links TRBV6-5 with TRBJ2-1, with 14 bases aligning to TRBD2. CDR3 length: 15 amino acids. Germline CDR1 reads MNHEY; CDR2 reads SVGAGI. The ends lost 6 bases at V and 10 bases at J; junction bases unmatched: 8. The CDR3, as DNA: TGTGCCAGCAGACCGACTAGCGGGAGGGCCGGGGAGCAGTTCTTC. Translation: CASRPTSGRAGEQFF.

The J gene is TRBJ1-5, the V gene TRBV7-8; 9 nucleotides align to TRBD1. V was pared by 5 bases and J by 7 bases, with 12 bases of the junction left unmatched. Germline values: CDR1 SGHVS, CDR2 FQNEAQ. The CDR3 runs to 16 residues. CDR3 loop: CASSPVRGQGFQPQHF. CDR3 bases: TGTGCCAGCAGCCCCGTTCGGGGACAGGGCTTCCAGCCCCAGCATTTT.

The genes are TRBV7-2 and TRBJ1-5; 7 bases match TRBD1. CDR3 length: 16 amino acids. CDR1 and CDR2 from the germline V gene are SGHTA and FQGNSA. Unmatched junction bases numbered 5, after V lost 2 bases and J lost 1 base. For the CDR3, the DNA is TGTGCCAGCAGCTTAAATCACAGGGGAAGCAATCAGCCCCAGCATTTT. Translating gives CASSLNHRGSNQPQHF.

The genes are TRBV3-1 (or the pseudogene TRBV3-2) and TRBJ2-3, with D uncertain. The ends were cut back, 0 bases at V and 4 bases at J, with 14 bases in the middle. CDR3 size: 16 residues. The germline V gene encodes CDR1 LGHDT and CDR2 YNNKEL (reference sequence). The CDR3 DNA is TGTGCCAGCAGCCAAGATTGTCCCCTAGGCCCAGATACGCAGTATTTT. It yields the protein CASSQDCPLGPDTQYF.

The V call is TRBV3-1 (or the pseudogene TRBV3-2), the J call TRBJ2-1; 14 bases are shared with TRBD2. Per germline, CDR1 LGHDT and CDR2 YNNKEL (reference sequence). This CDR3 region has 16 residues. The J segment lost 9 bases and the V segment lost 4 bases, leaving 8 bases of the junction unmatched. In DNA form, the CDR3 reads TGTGCCAGCAGCCTTCGGACTAGCGGGAGGATGTGTGAGCAGTTCTTC. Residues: CASSLRTSGRMCEQFF.